This passage covers 25 T cell receptor beta chains from one sample sequenced in a study of blood T cells in healthy people across ages. A sample-barcoded 5' primer and a J-beta primer mix were used in a second PCR of about 6 to 12 cycles. TCRdb called the 5' RACE reads again in MiXCR, with one record for every CDR3 protein. The sample lists about 1,800,000 distinct CDR3 sequences, approximately 30% occurring once. Sequenced input: blood. The receptors here all came from a woman in her twenties or thirties in good health.

The table lists this clonotype with a few counts. V and J are TRBV9 and TRBJ2-7, with 9 nucleotides matching TRBD1. Germline loops: CDR1 SGDLS, CDR2 YYNGEE. The V segment lost 2 bases and the J segment 6 bases; nucleotides outside the gene matches: 6. This CDR3 comprises 14 residues. In nucleotides, the CDR3 is TGTGCCAGCAGCGTCTCCGGGACAGGGTCCGAGCAGTACTTC. The encoded protein is CASSVSGTGSEQYF. Full variable domain (outside the CDR3, taken from reference TRBV9 and TRBJ2-7): DSGVTQTPKHLITATGQRVTLRCSPRSGDLSVYWYQQSLDQGLQFLIQYYNGEERAKGNILERFSAQQFPDLHSELNLSSLELGDSALYFCASSVSGTGSEQYFGPGTRLTVT.

This clonotype appeared a few times. The V call is TRBV27, the J call TRBJ1-2; D remains unclear. CDR1 and CDR2 (germline): MNHEY, SMNVEV (reference sequence). The length of the CDR3 is 16 residues. Trimming removed 2 bases at V and 8 bases at J, with 21 bases between. CDR3 protein: CASSLKNRAPSQGYTF. CDR3 in DNA: TGTGCCAGCAGTTTAAAAAACCGGGCCCCCTCCCAAGGCTACACCTTC.

This clonotype was seen a handful of times. In nucleotides, the CDR3 is TGCGCCAGCAGCTGGGGTCCCGAGACAGTAAACACCGGGGAGCTGTTTTTT. Amino acids: CASSWGPETVNTGELFF. V and J are TRBV5-1 and TRBJ2-2; maybe TRBD1 (5 bases). CDR1 and CDR2 from the germline V gene are SGHRS and YFSETQ. This CDR3 comprises 17 residues. The V and J ends lost 3 bases and 2 bases respectively, with 17 bases between them. The variable domain in full, completed from reference TRBV5-1 and TRBJ2-2, reads KAGVTQTPRYLIKTRGQQVTLSCSPISGHRSVSWYQQTPGQGLQFLFEYFSETQRNKGNFPGRFSGRQFSNSRSEMNVSTLELGDSALYLCASSWGPETVNTGELFFGEGSRLTVL.

This clonotype was found a few times. The DNA is omitted, as the CDR3 cannot be located on it reliably, and the CDR3 follows TCRdb's listing. V usage is TRBV20-1 and J usage is TRBJ2-7; the D call TRBD1 from the table was never checked on the DNA. The CDR3 is made up of 18 amino acids, end residues included. From germline, CDR1 is DFQATT and CDR2 SNEGSKA (reference sequence). CDR3 in amino acids: CSAASTSAVGQGAYEQYF.

This clonotype was found a few times. The chain carries TRBV6-2 or TRBV6-3 and TRBJ2-3; 9 bases fit TRBD2. Germline values: CDR1 MNHEY, CDR2 SVGEGT. V trimming: 2 bases; J trimming: 2 bases; junction bases outside the gene matches: 14. The length of the CDR3 is 19 residues. This CDR3 is CASSYRIAGVEPDTDTQYF. CDR3 DNA: TGTGCCAGCAGTTACCGGATAGCGGGAGTAGAGCCGGACACAGATACGCAGTATTTT.

This clonotype was detected a few times. V usage is TRBV6-5 and J usage is TRBJ2-5; D possibly matches TRBD1 or TRBD2 (5 bases each). Matching the DNA end better, TRBJ2-7 makes the J call doubtful. Germline CDR1 is MNHEY and CDR2 is SVGAGI. The CDR3 is 14 amino acids. The DNA of the CDR3 is TGTGCCAGCAAATCGGGACGGATAACCTACGAGCAGTACTTC. This translates into CASKSGRITYEQYF.

This clonotype was found many times. This sequence joins TRBV2 and TRBJ2-5; no reliable D call. The J call is in doubt because the DNA end fits TRBJ2-7 better. Germline loops: CDR1 SNHLY, CDR2 FYNNEI. This CDR3 contains 13 residues. CDR3 in amino acids: CASIASLLSEQYF. The CDR3 coding sequence is TGTGCCAGCATTGCCTCGCTCCTTTCCGAGCAGTACTTC.

This clonotype was recorded at least ten times. As DNA, the CDR3 is TGTGCCAGCAGTACCGGACTCTCCACCTACGAGCAGTACTTC. Its translation: CASSTGLSTYEQYF. This rearrangement joins TRBV12-3 or TRBV12-4 to TRBJ2-7; a possible D gene is TRBD2 (5 bases). V shed 5 bases and J shed 2 bases, with 13 bases lying between them. The CDR3 is 14 amino acids.

Only a few counts were recorded for this clonotype. The J gene is TRBJ2-7, the V gene TRBV27; D remains ambiguous. Deletions cut 6 bases from V and 0 bases from J, with 15 bases between. The CDR3 loop spans 15 amino acids. The germline V gene has CDR1 MNHEY and CDR2 SMNVEV (reference sequence). The CDR3 nucleotides are TGTGCCAGCAGCTATCGGACGGAAAGCTCCTACGAGCAGTACTTC. Amino acids: CASSYRTESSYEQYF.

The chain links TRBV18 to TRBJ1-5, with 9 bases fitting TRBD1. This CDR3 has 15 amino acids. CDR1 and CDR2 from the germline V gene are KGHSH and LQKENI. V was pared by 6 bases and J by 6 bases, with 9 bases of the junction left unmatched. The CDR3 here is CASSSGTGLVQPQHF. The CDR3 coding sequence is TGTGCCAGCTCCTCGGGGACAGGGCTCGTTCAGCCCCAGCATTTT.

This clonotype occurred a few times. This sequence joins TRBV3-1 and TRBJ2-7; the match to TRBD2 covers 7 bases. CDR1 is LGHDT and CDR2 is YNNKEL in the germline V gene (reference sequence). The trim removed 7 bases at V and 5 bases at J, leaving 11 bases unmatched. The length of the CDR3 is 14 residues. The CDR3 protein is CASTSGGKVHEQYF. CDR3 in DNA: TGTGCCAGCACCTCCGGGGGGAAGGTACACGAGCAGTACTTC.

DNA for the CDR3: TGTGCCAGCAGTAACATTAACTCCTACGAGCAGTACTTC. It translates to CASSNINSYEQYF. V is TRBV27 and J is TRBJ2-7, with no clear D. V was trimmed by 5 bases and J by 0 bases, leaving 8 bases between them. This CDR3 is built from 13 residues. CDR1 is MNHEY and CDR2 is SMNVEV in the germline V gene (reference sequence).

The chain combines TRBV5-1 with TRBJ1-2, with D perhaps matching TRBD1 (5 bases). Germline V gene data show CDR1 as SGHRS and CDR2 as YFSETQ. With 1 base removed from V and 4 bases from J, the gap between germline ends came to 14 bases. The CDR3 has 15 amino acids. This CDR3 is CASSLTGTASYGYTF. CDR3 in DNA: TGCGCCAGCAGCTTGACTGGGACGGCATCCTATGGCTACACCTTC.

This clonotype was observed a handful of times. This chain uses TRBV12-3 or TRBV12-4 with TRBJ2-7; D is possibly TRBD2 (5 bases). V was cut by 5 bases and J by 2 bases, with 7 bases left in between. This CDR3 has 12 residues. CDR3 protein: CASSRAAYEQYF. The DNA of the CDR3 is TGTGCCAGCAGTCGAGCGGCCTACGAGCAGTACTTC.

This clonotype was counted many times. The V and J genes are TRBV4-3 and TRBJ2-5; a possible D gene is TRBD1 (6 bases). This CDR3 has 18 residues. V was pared by 1 base and J by 11 bases, with 29 bases between. In germline, CDR1 is LGHNA, CDR2 YSLEER. CDR3 in amino acids: CASSQAGVLFSDYEQQYF. In DNA, the CDR3 is TGCGCCAGCAGCCAAGCAGGGGTCCTCTTTTCAGATTACGAGCAGCAGTACTTC.

The V gene is TRBV5-1, the J gene TRBJ2-1, with D perhaps TRBD2 (6 bases). V was pared by 5 bases and J by 6 bases, with 18 bases between. Germline CDR1 reads SGHRS; CDR2 reads YFSETQ. CDR3 length equals 15 residues. CDR3 coding DNA: TGCGCCAGCAGGGGCACTAGCTATAAGGGCAATGAGCAGTTCTTC. Protein product: CASRGTSYKGNEQFF.

On this clonotype itself: Possible read error: a much larger clone is one base away. The chain uses TRBV20-1 and TRBJ2-7; D perhaps matches TRBD1 (5 bases). Germline CDR1 and CDR2: DFQATT and SNEGSKA (reference sequence). The CDR3 contains 12 residues. The CDR3 spells CSAGEAGREQYF. The CDR3 DNA reads as TGCAGTGCTGGAGAAGCAGGGCGCGAGCAGTACTTC.

This clonotype was seen only a few times. This chain's CDR3 is CASSYNEGGDTQYF. The CDR3 coding sequence is TGTGCCAGCAGTTACAACGAGGGCGGGGATACGCAGTATTTT. This sequence joins TRBV6-5 and TRBJ2-3; D is perhaps TRBD2 (5 bases). V was trimmed by 2 bases and J by 6 bases, leaving 12 bases between them. The germline CDR1 and CDR2 sequences are MNHEY and SVGAGI. This CDR3 has 14 residues.

In DNA form, the CDR3 reads TGTGCCAGCAGCCCCTCACGGGGAGGGAGCAGCGAGCAGTACTTC. Amino acid sequence: CASSPSRGGSSEQYF. J is TRBJ2-7 and V is TRBV7-2; TRBD2 aligns across 7 bases. The germline gives CDR1 SGHTA, CDR2 FQGNSA. This CDR3 has 15 residues. V shed 5 bases and J 6 bases; nucleotides not matched to a gene: 13. The full variable domain, its missing parts supplied by reference TRBV7-2 and TRBJ2-7, is GAGVSQSPSNKVTEKGKDVELRCDPISGHTALYWYRQSLGQGLEFLIYFQGNSAPDKSGLPSDRFSAERTGGSVSTLTIQRTQQEDSAVYLCASSPSRGGSSEQYFGPGTRLTVT.

Concerning this clonotype itself: Its ends do not fully match the called genes, so a read error is possible. This chain uses TRBV15 with TRBJ2-1; 7 bases agree with TRBD1. The CDR3 consists of 14 residues. The germline V gene has CDR1 LNHNV and CDR2 YYDKDF (reference sequence). The DNA for the CDR3 is TGTGCCACCAACAGGGGCCAGAAATACAATAAGCAGTTCTTC. Translated: CATNRGQKYNKQFF. Variable domain in full (rest from reference TRBV15 and TRBJ2-1): DAMVIQNPRYQVTQFGKPVTLSCSQTLNHNVMYWYQQKSSQAPKLLFHYYDKDFNNEADTPDNFQSRRPNTSFCFLDIRSPGLGDTAMYLCATNRGQKYNKQFFGPGTRLTVL.

V is TRBV20-1 and J is TRBJ1-6; no firm D call. The length of the CDR3 is 17 residues. V dropped 0 bases and J dropped 2 bases, with 14 bases sitting between them. Germline CDR1 DFQATT, CDR2 SNEGSKA (reference sequence). This chain's CDR3 is CSARDWGNSAYNSPLHF. The CDR3 region has the DNA TGCAGTGCTAGAGATTGGGGAAACTCTGCCTATAATTCACCCCTCCACTTT.

With respect to this clonotype: A read error may explain this, as a much larger clone is one base away. V usage is TRBV4-1 and J usage is TRBJ2-7; 8 bases map to TRBD1. The CDR3 loop spans 15 amino acids. CDR1 and CDR2 from the germline V gene are MGHRA and YSYEKL. CDR3 in amino acids: CASTSAGTGSYKQYF. The CDR3 DNA reads TGCGCCAGCACATCCGCCGGGACAGGCTCCTACAAGCAGTACTTC.

V is TRBV20-1 and J is TRBJ2-7; TRBD2 agrees at 12 bases. The tail of the sequence fits TRBJ2-5 better, so the J call may be wrong. CDR3 size: 15 residues. Per germline, CDR1 DFQATT and CDR2 SNEGSKA (reference sequence). This CDR3 is CSADGLAGSSETQYF. As DNA, the CDR3 is TGCAGTGCAGACGGACTAGCGGGAAGTTCAGAGACCCAGTACTTC.

The CDR3 nucleotides are TGTGCCAGCACCGGGACAGGGGGTTATGGCTACACCTTC. Translated, it gives CASTGTGGYGYTF. The chain combines TRBV6-5 with TRBJ1-2, with 11 bases fitting TRBD1. Germline V gene data show CDR1 as MNHEY and CDR2 as SVGAGI. The trim removed 7 bases at V and 5 bases at J, leaving 3 bases unmatched. This CDR3 is built from 13 residues.

V is TRBV30 and J is TRBJ2-7; 12 bases are shared with TRBD2. The CDR3 length is 16 residues. Germline CDR1 and CDR2: GTSNPN and SVGIG (reference sequence). The V gene end was trimmed by 3 bases and the J gene end by 3 bases; junction bases not matched to a gene: 9. CDR3 in DNA: TGTGCCTGGAGATCTTCTGGGACTAGCGGGTACTACGAGCAGTACTTC. It codes for CAWRSSGTSGYYEQYF.